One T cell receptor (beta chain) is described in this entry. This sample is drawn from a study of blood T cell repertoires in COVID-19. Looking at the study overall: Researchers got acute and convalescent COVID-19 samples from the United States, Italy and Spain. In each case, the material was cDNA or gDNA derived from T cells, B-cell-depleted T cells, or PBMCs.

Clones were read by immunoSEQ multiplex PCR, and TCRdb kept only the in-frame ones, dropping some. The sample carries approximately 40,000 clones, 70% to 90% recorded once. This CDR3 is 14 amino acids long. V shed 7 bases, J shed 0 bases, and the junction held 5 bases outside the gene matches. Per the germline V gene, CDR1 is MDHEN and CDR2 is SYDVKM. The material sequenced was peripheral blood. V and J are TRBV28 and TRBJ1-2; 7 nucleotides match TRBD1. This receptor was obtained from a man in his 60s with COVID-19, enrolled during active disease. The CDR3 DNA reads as TGTGCCAGCACCCCTGGACAGGCTAACTATGGCTACACCTTC. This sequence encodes CASTPGQANYGYTF.